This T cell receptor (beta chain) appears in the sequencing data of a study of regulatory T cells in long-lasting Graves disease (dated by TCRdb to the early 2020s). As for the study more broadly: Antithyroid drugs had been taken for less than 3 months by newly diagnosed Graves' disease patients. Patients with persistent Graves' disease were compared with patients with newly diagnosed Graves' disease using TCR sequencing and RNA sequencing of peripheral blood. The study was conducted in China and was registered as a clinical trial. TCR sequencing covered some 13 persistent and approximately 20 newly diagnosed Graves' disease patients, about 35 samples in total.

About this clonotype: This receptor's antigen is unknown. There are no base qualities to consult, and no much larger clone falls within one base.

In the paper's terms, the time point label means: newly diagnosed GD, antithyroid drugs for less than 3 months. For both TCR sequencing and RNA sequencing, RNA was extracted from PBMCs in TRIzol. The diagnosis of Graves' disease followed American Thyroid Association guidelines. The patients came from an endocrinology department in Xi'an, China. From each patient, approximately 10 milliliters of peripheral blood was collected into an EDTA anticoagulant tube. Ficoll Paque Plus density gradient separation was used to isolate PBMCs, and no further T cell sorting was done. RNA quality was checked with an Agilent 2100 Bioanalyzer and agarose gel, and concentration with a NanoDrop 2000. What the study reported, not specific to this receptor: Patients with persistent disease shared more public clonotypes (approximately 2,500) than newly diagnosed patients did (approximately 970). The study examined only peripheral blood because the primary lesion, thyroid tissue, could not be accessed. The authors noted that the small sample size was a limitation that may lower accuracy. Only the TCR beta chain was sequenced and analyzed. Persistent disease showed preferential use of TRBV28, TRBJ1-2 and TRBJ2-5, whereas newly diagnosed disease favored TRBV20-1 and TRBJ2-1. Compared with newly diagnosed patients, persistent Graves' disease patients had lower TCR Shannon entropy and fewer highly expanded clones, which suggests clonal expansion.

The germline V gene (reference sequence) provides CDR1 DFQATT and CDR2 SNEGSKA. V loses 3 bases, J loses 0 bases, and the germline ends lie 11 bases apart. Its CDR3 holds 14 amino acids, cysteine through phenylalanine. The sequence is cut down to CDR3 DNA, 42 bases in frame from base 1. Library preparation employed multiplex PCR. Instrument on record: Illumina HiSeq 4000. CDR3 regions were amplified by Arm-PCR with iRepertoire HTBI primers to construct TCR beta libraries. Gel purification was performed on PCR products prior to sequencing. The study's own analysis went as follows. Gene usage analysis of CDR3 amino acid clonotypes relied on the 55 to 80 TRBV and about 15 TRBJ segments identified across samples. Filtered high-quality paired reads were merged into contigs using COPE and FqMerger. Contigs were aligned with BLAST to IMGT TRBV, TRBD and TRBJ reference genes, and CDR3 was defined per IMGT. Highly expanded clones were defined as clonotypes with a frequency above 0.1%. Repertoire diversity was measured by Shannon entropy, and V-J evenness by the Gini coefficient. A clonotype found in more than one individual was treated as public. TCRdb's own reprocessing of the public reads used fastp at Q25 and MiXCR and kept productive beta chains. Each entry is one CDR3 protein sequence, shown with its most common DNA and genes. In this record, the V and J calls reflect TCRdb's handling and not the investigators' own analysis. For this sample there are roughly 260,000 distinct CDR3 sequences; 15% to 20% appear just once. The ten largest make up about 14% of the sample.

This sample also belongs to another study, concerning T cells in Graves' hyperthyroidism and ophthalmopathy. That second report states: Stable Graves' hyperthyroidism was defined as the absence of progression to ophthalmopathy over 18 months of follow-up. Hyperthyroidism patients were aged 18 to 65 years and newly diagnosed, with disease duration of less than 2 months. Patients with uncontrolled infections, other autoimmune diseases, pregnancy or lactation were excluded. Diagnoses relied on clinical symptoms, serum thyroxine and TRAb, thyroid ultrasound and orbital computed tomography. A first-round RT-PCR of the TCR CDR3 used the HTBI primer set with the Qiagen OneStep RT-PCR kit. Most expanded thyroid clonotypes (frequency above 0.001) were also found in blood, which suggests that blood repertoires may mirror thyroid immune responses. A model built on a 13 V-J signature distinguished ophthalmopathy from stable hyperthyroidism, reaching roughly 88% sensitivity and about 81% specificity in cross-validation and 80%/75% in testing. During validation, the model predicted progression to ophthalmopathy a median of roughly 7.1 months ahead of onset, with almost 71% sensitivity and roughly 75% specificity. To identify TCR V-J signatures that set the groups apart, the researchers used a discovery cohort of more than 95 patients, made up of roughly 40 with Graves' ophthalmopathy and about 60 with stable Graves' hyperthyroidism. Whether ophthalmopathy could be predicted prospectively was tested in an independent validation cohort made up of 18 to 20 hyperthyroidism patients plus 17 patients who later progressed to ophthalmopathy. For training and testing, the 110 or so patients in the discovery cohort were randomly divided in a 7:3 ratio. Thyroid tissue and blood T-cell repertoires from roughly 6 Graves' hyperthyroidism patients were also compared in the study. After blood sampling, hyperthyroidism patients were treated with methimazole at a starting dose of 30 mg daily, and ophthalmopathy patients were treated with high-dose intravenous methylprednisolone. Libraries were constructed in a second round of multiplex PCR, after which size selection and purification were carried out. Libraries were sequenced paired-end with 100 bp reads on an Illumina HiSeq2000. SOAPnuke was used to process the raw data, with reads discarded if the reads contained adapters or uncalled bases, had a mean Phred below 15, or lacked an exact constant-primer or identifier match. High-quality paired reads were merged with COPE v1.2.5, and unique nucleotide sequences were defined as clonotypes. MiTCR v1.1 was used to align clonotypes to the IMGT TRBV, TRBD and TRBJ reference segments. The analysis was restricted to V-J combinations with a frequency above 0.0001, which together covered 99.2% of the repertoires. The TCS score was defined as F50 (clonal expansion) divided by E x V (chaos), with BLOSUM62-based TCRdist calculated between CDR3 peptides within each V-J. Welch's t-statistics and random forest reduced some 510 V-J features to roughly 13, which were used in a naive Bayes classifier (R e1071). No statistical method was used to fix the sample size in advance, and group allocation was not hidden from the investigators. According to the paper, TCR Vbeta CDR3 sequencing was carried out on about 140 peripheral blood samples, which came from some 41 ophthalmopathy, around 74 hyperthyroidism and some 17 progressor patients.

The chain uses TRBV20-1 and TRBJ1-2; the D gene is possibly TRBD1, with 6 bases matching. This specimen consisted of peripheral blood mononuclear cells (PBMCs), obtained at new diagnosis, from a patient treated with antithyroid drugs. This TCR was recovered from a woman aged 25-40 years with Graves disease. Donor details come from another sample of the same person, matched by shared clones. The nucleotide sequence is TGCAGTGCTAGGAGACAGGCGACTAACTATGGCTACACCTTC. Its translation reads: CSARRQATNYGYTF.